The entry that follows covers one T cell receptor beta chain sequence. Its antigen is not known. The source of the sample is a study of CD8+ T cells in alopecia areata. General study points: Scalp repertoires also include resident alphabeta T cells from normal skin. Among patients, TCR sharing was less clear than in mice, a difference possibly due in part to HLA diversity in the patient population. Affected lesional scalp, above all in alopecia totalis/universalis, was more clonal than normal scalp.

CDR1 is MNHEY, CDR2 SVGAGI, per germline. Trimming took 0 bases from V and 5 from J, leaving 15 bases between them. The CDR3 is 16 residues long. Sorted populations comprised CD4+ and CD8+ T cells obtained from PBMCs. Sequencing templates came from extracted RNA that was reverse transcribed into cDNA. Libraries were prepared by immunoSEQ multiplex PCR; TCRdb keeps only in-frame clonotypes and omits some of them. The data show 120,000 or so clones, less than 80% seen once. J is TRBJ2-3 and V is TRBV6-5, with a tentative D call TRBD2 (6 bases). The specimen sequenced was CD4+ T cells sorted from blood. The receptor's source is a human donor in good health. CDR3 coding DNA: TGTGCCAGCAGTTACTCGGTGGGACTCCCAGGAGATACGCAGTATTTT. Its translation: CASSYSVGLPGDTQYF.